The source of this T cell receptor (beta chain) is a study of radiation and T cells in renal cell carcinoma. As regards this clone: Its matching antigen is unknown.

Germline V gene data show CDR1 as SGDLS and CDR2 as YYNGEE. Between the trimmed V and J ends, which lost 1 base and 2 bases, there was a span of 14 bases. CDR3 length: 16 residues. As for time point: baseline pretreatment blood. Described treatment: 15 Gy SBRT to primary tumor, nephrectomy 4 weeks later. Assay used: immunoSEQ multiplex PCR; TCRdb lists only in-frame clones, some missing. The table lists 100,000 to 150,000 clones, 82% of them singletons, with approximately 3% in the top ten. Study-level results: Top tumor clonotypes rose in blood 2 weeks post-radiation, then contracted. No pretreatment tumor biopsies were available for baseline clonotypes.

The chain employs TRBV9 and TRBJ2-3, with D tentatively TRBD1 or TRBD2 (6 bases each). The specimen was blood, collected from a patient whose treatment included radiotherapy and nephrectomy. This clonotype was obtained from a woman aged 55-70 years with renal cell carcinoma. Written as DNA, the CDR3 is TGTGCCAGCAGCGTATTGGAGGGGGGTGACACAGATACGCAGTATTTT. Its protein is CASSVLEGGDTDTQYF. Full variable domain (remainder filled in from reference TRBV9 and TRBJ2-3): DSGVTQTPKHLITATGQRVTLRCSPRSGDLSVYWYQQSLDQGLQFLIQYYNGEERAKGNILERFSAQQFPDLHSELNLSSLELGDSALYFCASSVLEGGDTDTQYFGPGTRLTVL.